This T cell receptor (beta chain) was identified in a study of PD-1 blockade in classical Hodgkin lymphoma. Whole-study findings and limits: Reported findings placed baseline TCR diversity lower in newly diagnosed patients (compared with healthy donors).

V lost 7 bases to trimming and J lost 0 bases, with 18 bases between them. CDR1 SGHTA and CDR2 FQGNSA come from the germline V gene. The CDR3 covers 16 residues. Sample time point: newly diagnosed, previously untreated cHL patient sample. Thawed PBMCs underwent magnetic negative selection to obtain purified CD8+ T cells. TCRdb's table, derived via immunoSEQ multiplex PCR, lists solely in-frame clones and lacks some. Among approximately 14,000 clones listed, about 90% were seen once. About this clone itself: Antigen: not known.

Sequencing was done on a sample of CD8+ T cells from blood. The V gene is TRBV7-2, the J gene TRBJ1-2; possible D gene TRBD1, 5 bases. This receptor was obtained from a human donor with classical Hodgkin lymphoma. CDR3 region: CASTPALGLANYGYTF. The CDR3 nucleotides are TGTGCCAGCACCCCAGCGCTGGGGCTAGCTAACTATGGCTACACCTTC.